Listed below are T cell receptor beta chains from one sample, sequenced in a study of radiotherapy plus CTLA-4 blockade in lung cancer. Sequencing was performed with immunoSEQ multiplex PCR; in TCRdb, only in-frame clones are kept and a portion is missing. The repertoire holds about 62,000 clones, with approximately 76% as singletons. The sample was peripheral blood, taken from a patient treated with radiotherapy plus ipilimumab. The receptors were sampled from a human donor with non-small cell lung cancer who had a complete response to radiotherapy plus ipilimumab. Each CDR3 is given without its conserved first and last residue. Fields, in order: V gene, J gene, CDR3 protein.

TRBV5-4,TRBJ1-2,ASSLVGRVYGYT
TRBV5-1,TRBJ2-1,ASSKPGLAGGHSYNEQF
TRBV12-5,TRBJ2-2,ASGFRELF
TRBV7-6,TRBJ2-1,ASSPGISSGEQF
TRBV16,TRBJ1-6,ASSRWGTGVNSPLH
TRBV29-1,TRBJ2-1,SVGWTYNEQF
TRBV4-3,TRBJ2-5,ASSQEKWASGGETQY
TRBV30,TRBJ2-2,AGGQGLNTGELF
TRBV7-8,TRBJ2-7,ASSLAPSNSYEQY
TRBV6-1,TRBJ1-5,ASSDHRGIYSNQPQH